The following is a T cell receptor (beta chain) sequence with its context. V was pared by 5 bases and J by 5 bases, with 7 bases between. The CDR3 spans 11 residues. Germline values: CDR1 SGHRS, CDR2 YFSETQ. The sample is drawn from a study of T cells in Graves' hyperthyroidism and ophthalmopathy. Authors of the study amplified TCR beta CDR3 regions from RNA transcripts. First-round RT-PCR of the TCR CDR3 relied on the HTBI primer set. TCRdb called the multiplex PCR reads again in MiXCR, with one record for every CDR3 protein. The data hold 490,000 or so distinct CDR3 sequences, with under 25% observed a single time.

This sequence originates from a woman aged 65 to 85 with Graves' ophthalmopathy. Sample: blood. J is TRBJ2-5 and V is TRBV5-1; D is uncertain. The CDR3: CASREAETQYF. CDR3 nucleotide sequence: TGCGCCAGCAGAGAGGCCGAGACCCAGTACTTC.